Following are 17 T cell receptor beta chains from one sample sequenced in a study of immune evolution from preneoplasia to lung adenocarcinoma. TCRdb keeps only in-frame clones here, not all; method: immunoSEQ multiplex PCR. Altogether some 6,200 clones are present, 80% to 85% being singletons, with the ten largest covering around 2.7%. The sequenced sample consisted of FFPE lung adenocarcinoma in situ tissue. All receptors come from an older donor with lung adenocarcinoma.

J is TRBJ2-6 and V is TRBV7-8; no clear D. V gave up 1 base and J gave up 2 bases, with 9 bases separating them. Germline CDR1 and CDR2: SGHVS and FQNEAQ. The length of the CDR3 is 16 residues. CDR3 in amino acids: CASSLVGRTGANVLTF. The CDR3 bases are TGTGCCAGCAGCTTAGTTGGTAGGACTGGGGCCAACGTCCTGACTTTC.

The chain combines TRBV18 with TRBJ1-3; D is undetermined. V was trimmed by 3 bases and J by 0 bases, leaving 6 bases between them. CDR3 size: 14 residues. Germline assignment: CDR1 KGHSH and CDR2 LQKENI. For the CDR3, the DNA is TGTGCCAGCTCACCGTCAGACTCTGGAAACACCATATATTTT. Its translation: CASSPSDSGNTIYF.

The rearrangement joins TRBV30 to TRBJ2-2; the D gene is possibly TRBD1 (5 bases). Trimming shortened V by 4 bases and J by 5 bases, and 11 bases separated the two germline ends. Germline V gives CDR1 GTSNPN, CDR2 SVGIG (reference sequence). CDR3 length: 13 residues. The CDR3 reads CAWNSQGTGELFF. Written as DNA, the CDR3 is TGTGCCTGGAACAGTCAGGGAACCGGGGAGCTGTTTTTT.

There are a few counts of this clone. This chain's CDR3 is CASSEVGRNQPQHF. The CDR3 DNA reads TGTGCCAGCAGTGAAGTGGGGCGCAATCAGCCCCAGCATTTT. The chain couples TRBV2 to TRBJ1-5; a possible D gene is TRBD1 (5 bases). Between the trimmed V and J ends, which lost 1 base and 2 bases, there was a span of 6 bases. Germline CDR1 reads SNHLY; CDR2 reads FYNNEI. The CDR3 spans 14 residues.

The J gene is TRBJ2-7, the V gene TRBV11-3; D gene ambiguous. This CDR3 spans 13 amino acids. Germline assignment: CDR1 SGHNT and CDR2 YENEEA. Trimming pared 5 bases from V and 3 bases from J, leaving 11 bases between. CDR3 residues: CASSPGGFYEQYF. CDR3 coding DNA: TGTGCCAGCAGCCCCGGCGGCTTCTACGAGCAGTACTTC.

The chain links TRBV29-1 to TRBJ2-1, with TRBD2 matching over 7 bases. With V trimmed by 4 bases and J by 7 bases, 7 bases remained unmatched. The CDR3 length is 13 residues. Germline V CDR1 and CDR2: SQVTM, ANQGSEA. CDR3 sequence (DNA): TGCAGCGTTGCTAGCGGAGGGTGGAATGAGCAGTTCTTC. Translation gives CSVASGGWNEQFF.

V gene TRBV9 combines with J gene TRBJ2-2; 7 bases match TRBD1. The CDR3 extends over 14 amino acids. The V and J ends lost 4 bases and 7 bases, in that order; junction bases with no gene match: 7. Germline assignment: CDR1 SGDLS and CDR2 YYNGEE. CDR3 sequence reads: CASSTGAFGGELFF. CDR3 bases: TGTGCCAGCAGCACAGGGGCCTTCGGCGGGGAGCTGTTTTTT.

V and J are TRBV5-1 and TRBJ2-1; D possibly corresponds to TRBD2 (5 bases). Germline V gene sequence: CDR1 SGHRS, CDR2 YFSETQ. This CDR3 is 13 amino acids long. V dropped 1 base and J dropped 8 bases, with 10 bases sitting between them. For the CDR3, the DNA is TGCGCCAGCAGCTTGCGGGGTATGGATGAGCAGTTCTTC. This codes for CASSLRGMDEQFF.

V and J are TRBV5-1 and TRBJ1-1; D is possibly TRBD1 (5 bases). Trimming took off 0 bases at V and 2 bases at J, with 5 bases between the two ends. This CDR3 is built from 13 residues. Germline V gene sequence: CDR1 SGHRS, CDR2 YFSETQ. The CDR3 region has the DNA TGCGCCAGCAGCTTGGGGGACAACACTGAAGCTTTCTTT. Amino acid sequence: CASSLGDNTEAFF. Together with reference TRBV5-1 and TRBJ1-1, the CDR3 gives the full variable domain: KAGVTQTPRYLIKTRGQQVTLSCSPISGHRSVSWYQQTPGQGLQFLFEYFSETQRNKGNFPGRFSGRQFSNSRSEMNVSTLELGDSALYLCASSLGDNTEAFFGQGTRLTVV.

The CDR3 spells CASSLGGSGRSYEQYF. DNA for the CDR3: TGTGCCAGCAGCTTGGGGGGTAGCGGGAGATCCTACGAGCAGTACTTC. This sequence joins TRBV4-2 and TRBJ2-7, with 9 bases identical to TRBD2. This CDR3 contains 16 residues. Germline CDR1 is LGHNA and CDR2 is YNFKEQ. V lost 5 bases, J lost 1 base, and 9 bases stayed unmatched.

The rearrangement uses TRBV11-2 and TRBJ1-2, with TRBD1 matching over 8 bases. Germline trimming cut 7 bases from V and 13 bases from J; bases unmatched to any gene: 11. Germline V CDR1 and CDR2: SGHAT, FQNNGV. This CDR3 contains 12 residues. CDR3 protein: CASKRQGSSSTF. The CDR3 DNA reads TGTGCCAGCAAAAGACAGGGGTCCTCTAGCACCTTC.

V is TRBV7-9 and J is TRBJ2-3, with D possibly matching TRBD2 (5 bases). The CDR3 has 15 amino acids. The germline V and J ends were trimmed by 2 bases and 0 bases, with 9 bases remaining between them. The V gene's germline CDR1 is SEHNR and CDR2 FQNEAQ (reference sequence). The CDR3 is CASSLLGLSTDTQYF. The CDR3 coding sequence is TGTGCCAGCAGCTTACTCGGACTGAGCACAGATACGCAGTATTTT.

The gene calls are TRBV7-9 and TRBJ1-1; D is undetermined. The CDR3 has 11 amino acids. The V end was cut by 2 bases, the J end by 5 bases, with 3 bases between. CDR1 and CDR2 (germline): SEHNR, FQNEAQ (reference sequence). CDR3 region: CASSLITEAFF. The CDR3 region has the DNA TGTGCCAGCAGCTTAATAACTGAAGCTTTCTTT.

On this clone: This sample includes further DNA sequences coding for the same CDR3. The chain joins TRBV11-3 to TRBJ2-3; 8 bases map to TRBD1. Trimming cost V 5 bases and J 0 bases; bases outside gene matches: 4. This CDR3 contains 15 residues. Germline CDR1 reads SGHNT; CDR2 reads YENEEA. The CDR3 sequence is CASSPRTGSTDTQYF. The CDR3 DNA reads TGTGCCAGCAGCCCCCGGACAGGGAGCACAGATACGCAGTATTTT.

This chain uses TRBV2 with TRBJ2-1; possibly TRBD2 for D (5 bases). Germline V gene lookup returns CDR1 SNHLY and CDR2 FYNNEI. The CDR3 runs to 11 residues. V lost 5 bases, J lost 15 bases, and 14 bases lay in between. The CDR3 here is CASSSSIRMFF. The CDR3, as DNA: TGTGCCAGCAGTTCTAGCATCCGTATGTTCTTC.

The gene calls are TRBV4-3 and TRBJ2-5; D is perhaps TRBD1 or TRBD2 (5 bases each). The CDR3 has 10 residues. CDR1 LGHNA and CDR2 YSLEER come from the germline V gene. With 5 bases removed from V and 13 bases from J, the gap between germline ends came to 11 bases. For the CDR3, the DNA is TGCGCCAGCAGCGACGGGACGACGTACTTC. Protein: CASSDGTTYF.

This chain uses TRBV29-1 with TRBJ2-1; 10 bases match TRBD1. CDR1 is SQVTM, CDR2 ANQGSEA, per germline. J was trimmed by 3 bases and V by 5 bases; bases with no gene match: 7. The CDR3 is 15 residues long. The CDR3 spells CSVKLRDRGYNEQFF. CDR3 DNA: TGCAGCGTTAAACTCCGGGACAGGGGCTACAATGAGCAGTTCTTC.